The next 2 T cell receptor beta chains were all read from a single sample in a study of identical twins (dated by TCRdb to about 2016). The library was produced with 5' RACE. Sequencing relied on an Illumina HiSeq 2000. TCRdb applied fastp at Q25 and MiXCR to the public reads, then kept only in-frame beta chains. Rows matching on CDR3 protein sequence are summarized as one entry with the most common DNA and genes. For this sample there are about 720,000 distinct CDR3 sequences; about 9.4% appear just once. The ten top clones hold 0.75% to 1% of the sample. These same records also appear under a second study, on yellow fever vaccine responses in identical twins.

The specimen sequenced was PBMCs. The source is a woman between 18 and 30 years old in good health.

This clonotype was seen at least ten times. The chain couples TRBV12-3 or TRBV12-4 to TRBJ1-5; a possible D gene is TRBD1 (6 bases). This CDR3 has 15 amino acids. Trimming took 6 bases from V and 1 from J, leaving 13 bases between them. CDR3 nucleotide sequence: TGTGCCAGCAGACCACAGGGTGGGAGCAATCAGCCCCAGCATTTT. This gives the protein CASRPQGGSNQPQHF.

This clonotype was counted between two and nine times. The chain is built from TRBV6-1 and TRBJ2-7, with 12 bases identical to TRBD2. The germline gives CDR1 MNHNS, CDR2 SASEGT. The V and J ends lost 8 bases and 6 bases, in that order; junction bases with no gene match: 5. This CDR3 comprises 13 residues. The CDR3 spells CASVAGLAGEQYF. CDR3 coding DNA: TGTGCCAGCGTGGCGGGACTAGCGGGCGAGCAGTACTTC.